The clone carrying this T cell receptor (beta chain) was seen once. Its cognate antigen is unknown. This sample is drawn from a study of T cell clones after liver transplantation. Whole-study results and caveats: Graft donor-reactive T cells may have migrated into the graft rather than being deleted.

The repertoire was sequenced with immunoSEQ multiplex PCR; TCRdb's copy has only in-frame clones and lacks some. Among about 80,000 clones, about 84% were seen once, and the ten largest hold approximately 0.47%. The junction had 4 bases not matched to a gene; V was cut back by 5 bases and J by 3 bases. Germline lookup yields CDR1 SNHLY and CDR2 FYNNEI. The CDR3 totals 14 residues. This chain joins TRBV2 and TRBJ2-5, with TRBD2 matching 9 bases. This sequence was found in a human patient who received a liver transplant. Some T cells may have come from the graft donor. The sequencing here drew on CD4+ T cells from blood, taken 45 to 46 months after liver transplant. The CDR3 sequence: CASSRGGREETQYF. CDR3 coding DNA: TGTGCCAGCAGTCGGGGCGGGAGGGAAGAGACCCAGTACTTC.